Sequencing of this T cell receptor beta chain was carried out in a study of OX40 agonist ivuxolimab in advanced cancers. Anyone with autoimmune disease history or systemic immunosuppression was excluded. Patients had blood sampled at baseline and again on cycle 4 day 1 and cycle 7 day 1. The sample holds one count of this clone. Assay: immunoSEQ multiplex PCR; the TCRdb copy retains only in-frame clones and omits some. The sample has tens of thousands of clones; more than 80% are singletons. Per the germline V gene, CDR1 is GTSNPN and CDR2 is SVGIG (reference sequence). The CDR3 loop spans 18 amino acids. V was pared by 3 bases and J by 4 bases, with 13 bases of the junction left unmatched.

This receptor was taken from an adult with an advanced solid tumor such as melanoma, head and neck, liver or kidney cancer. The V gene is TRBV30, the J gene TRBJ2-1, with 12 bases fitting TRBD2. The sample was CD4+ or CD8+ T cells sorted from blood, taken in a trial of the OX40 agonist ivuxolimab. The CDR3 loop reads CAWSILAGGLLPYNEQFF. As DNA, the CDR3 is TGTGCCTGGAGCATACTAGCGGGAGGACTCCTACCTTACAATGAGCAGTTCTTC.